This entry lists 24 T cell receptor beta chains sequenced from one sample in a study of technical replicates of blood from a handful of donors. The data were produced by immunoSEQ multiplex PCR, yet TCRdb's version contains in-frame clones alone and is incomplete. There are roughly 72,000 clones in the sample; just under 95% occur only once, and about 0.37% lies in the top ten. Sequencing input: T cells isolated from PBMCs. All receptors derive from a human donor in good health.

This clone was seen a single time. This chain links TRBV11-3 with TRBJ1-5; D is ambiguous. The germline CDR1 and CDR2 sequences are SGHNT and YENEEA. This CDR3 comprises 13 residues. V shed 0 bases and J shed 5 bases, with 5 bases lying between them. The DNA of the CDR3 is TGTGCCAGCAGCTTAGACGGGGATCAGCCCCAGCATTTT. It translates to CASSLDGDQPQHF.

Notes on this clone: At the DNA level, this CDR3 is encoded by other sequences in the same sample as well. In nucleotides, the CDR3 is TGTGCCAGCAGTCTCCAGGGGGGAGAGACCCAGTACTTC. Its protein product is CASSLQGGETQYF. V is TRBV27 and J is TRBJ2-5; weak D call: TRBD1 (7 bases). The CDR3 has 13 amino acids. V was pared by 5 bases and J by 4 bases, with 11 bases between. CDR1 is MNHEY, CDR2 SMNVEV, per germline (reference sequence).

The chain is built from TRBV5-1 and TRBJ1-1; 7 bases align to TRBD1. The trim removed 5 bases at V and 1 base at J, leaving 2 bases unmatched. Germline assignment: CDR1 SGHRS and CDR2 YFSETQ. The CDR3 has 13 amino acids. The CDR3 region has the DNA TGCGCCAGCAGGGGACAGAGGAACACTGAAGCTTTCTTT. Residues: CASRGQRNTEAFF.

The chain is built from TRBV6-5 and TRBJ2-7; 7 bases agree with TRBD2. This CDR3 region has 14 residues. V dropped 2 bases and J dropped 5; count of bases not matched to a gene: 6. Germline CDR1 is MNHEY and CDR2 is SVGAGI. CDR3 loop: CASSYGGSINEQYF. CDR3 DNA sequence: TGTGCCAGCAGTTACGGCGGGAGTATTAACGAGCAGTACTTC.

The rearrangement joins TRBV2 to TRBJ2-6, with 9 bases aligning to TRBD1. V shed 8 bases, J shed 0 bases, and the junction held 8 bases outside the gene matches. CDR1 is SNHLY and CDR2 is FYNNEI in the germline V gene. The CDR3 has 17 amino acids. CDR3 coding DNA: TGTGCCAGCGGGGGACAGGGCTTGCACTCTGGGGCCAACGTCCTGACTTTC. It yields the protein CASGGQGLHSGANVLTF.

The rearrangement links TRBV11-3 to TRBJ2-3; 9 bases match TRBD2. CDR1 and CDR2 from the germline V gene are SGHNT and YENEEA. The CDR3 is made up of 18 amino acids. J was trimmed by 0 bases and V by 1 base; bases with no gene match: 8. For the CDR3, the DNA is TGTGCCAGCAGCTTAGTGGGGCGGGAGGGCCCGAGCACAGATACGCAGTATTTT. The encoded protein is CASSLVGREGPSTDTQYF.

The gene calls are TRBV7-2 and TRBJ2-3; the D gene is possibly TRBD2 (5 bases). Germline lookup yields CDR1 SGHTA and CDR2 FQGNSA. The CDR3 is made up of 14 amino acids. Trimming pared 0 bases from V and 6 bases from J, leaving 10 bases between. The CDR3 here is CASSLAGAGDTQYF. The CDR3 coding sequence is TGTGCCAGCAGCTTAGCGGGAGCTGGGGATACGCAGTATTTT.

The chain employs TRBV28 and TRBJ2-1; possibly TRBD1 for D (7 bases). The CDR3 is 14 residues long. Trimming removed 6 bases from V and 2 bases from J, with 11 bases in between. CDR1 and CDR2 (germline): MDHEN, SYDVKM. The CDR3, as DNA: TGTGCCAGCAGGCGGGGACAGCCCTACAATGAGCAGTTCTTC. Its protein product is CASRRGQPYNEQFF.

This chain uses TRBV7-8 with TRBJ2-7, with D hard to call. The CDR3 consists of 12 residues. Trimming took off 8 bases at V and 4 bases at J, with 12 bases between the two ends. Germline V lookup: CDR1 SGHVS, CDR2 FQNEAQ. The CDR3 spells CASSRGKYEQYF. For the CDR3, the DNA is TGTGCCAGCTCCCGAGGTAAATACGAGCAGTACTTC.

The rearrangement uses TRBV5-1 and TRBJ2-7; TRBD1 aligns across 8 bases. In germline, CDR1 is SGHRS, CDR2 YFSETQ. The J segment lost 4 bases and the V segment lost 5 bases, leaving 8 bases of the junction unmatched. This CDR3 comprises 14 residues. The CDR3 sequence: CASRPTGESYEQYF. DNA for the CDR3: TGCGCCAGCAGACCGACAGGGGAATCGTACGAGCAGTACTTC.

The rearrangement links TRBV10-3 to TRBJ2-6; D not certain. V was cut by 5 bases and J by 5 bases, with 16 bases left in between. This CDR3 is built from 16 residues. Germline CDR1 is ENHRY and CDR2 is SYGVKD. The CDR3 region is CAISYNIQSRANVLTF. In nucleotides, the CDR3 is TGTGCCATCAGTTATAATATACAAAGTCGGGCCAACGTCCTGACTTTC.

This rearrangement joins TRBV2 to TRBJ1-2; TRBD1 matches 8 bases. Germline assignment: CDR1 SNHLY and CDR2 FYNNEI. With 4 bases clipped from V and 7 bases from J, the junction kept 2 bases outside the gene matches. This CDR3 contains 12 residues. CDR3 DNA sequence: TGTGCCAGCAGTGTGACAGGGGCTGGCTACACCTTC. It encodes CASSVTGAGYTF.

The CDR3 DNA is TGCAGCGTCGGACAGGCTCTGGACTATGGCTACACCTTC. Amino acids: CSVGQALDYGYTF. The J gene is TRBJ1-2, the V gene TRBV29-1, with 7 bases matching TRBD1. Germline V CDR1 and CDR2: SQVTM, ANQGSEA. The trim removed 6 bases at V and 3 bases at J, leaving 7 bases unmatched. This CDR3 comprises 13 residues.

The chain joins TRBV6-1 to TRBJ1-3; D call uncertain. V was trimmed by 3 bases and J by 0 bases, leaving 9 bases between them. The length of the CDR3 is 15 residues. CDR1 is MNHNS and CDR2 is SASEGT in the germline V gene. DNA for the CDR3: TGTGCCAGCAGTGATCCGAGGATCTCTGGAAACACCATATATTTT. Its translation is CASSDPRISGNTIYF.

In nucleotides, the CDR3 is TGCAGCGTTGAGACTAGCGGGAGTGCAGATACGCAGTATTTT. Translating it yields CSVETSGSADTQYF. The rearrangement uses TRBV29-1 and TRBJ2-3; the match to TRBD2 covers 12 bases. The V gene's germline CDR1 is SQVTM and CDR2 ANQGSEA. The V and J ends lost 3 bases and 4 bases, in that order; junction bases with no gene match: 2. CDR3 length equals 14 residues.

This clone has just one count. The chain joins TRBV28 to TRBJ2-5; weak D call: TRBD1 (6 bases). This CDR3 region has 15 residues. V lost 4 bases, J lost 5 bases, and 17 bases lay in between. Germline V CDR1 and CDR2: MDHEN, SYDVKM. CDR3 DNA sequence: TGTGCCAGCAGTTCGGGGAGACAGGAAGGTGAGACCCAGTACTTC. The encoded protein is CASSSGRQEGETQYF.

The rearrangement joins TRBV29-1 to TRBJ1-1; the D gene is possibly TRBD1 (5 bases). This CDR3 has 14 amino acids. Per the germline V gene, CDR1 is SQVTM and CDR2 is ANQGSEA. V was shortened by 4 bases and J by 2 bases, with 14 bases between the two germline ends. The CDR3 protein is CSVGRVFSNTEAFF. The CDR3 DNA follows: TGCAGCGTTGGCAGGGTTTTTAGCAACACTGAAGCTTTCTTT.

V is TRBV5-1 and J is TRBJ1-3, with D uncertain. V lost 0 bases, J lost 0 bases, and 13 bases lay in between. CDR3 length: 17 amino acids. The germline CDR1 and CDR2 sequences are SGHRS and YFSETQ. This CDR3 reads CASSLDNPLSSGNTIYF. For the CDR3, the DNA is TGCGCCAGCAGCTTGGACAACCCCCTCTCCTCTGGAAACACCATATATTTT.

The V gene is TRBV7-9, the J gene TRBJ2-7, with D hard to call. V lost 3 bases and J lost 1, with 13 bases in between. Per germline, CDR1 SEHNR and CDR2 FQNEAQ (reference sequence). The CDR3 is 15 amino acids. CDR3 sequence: CASSFFTGDSYEQYF. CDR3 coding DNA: TGTGCCAGCAGCTTTTTTACGGGTGATTCCTACGAGCAGTACTTC. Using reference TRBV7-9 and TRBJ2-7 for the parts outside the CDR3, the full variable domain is DTGVSQNPRHKITKRGQNVTFRCDPISEHNRLYWYRQTLGQGPEFLTYFQNEAQLEKSRLLSDRFSAERPKGSFSTLEIQRTEQGDSAMYLCASSFFTGDSYEQYFGPGTRLTVT.

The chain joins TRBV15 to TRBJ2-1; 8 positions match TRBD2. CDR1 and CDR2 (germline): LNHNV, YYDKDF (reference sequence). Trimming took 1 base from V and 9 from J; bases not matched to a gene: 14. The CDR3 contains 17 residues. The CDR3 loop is CATSRVGDRGRLGEQFF. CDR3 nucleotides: TGTGCCACCAGCAGAGTCGGTGATCGCGGGAGGCTCGGTGAGCAGTTCTTC.

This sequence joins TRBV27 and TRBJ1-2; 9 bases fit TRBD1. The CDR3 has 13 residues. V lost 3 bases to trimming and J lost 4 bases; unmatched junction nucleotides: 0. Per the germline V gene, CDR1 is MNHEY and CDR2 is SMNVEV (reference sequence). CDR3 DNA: TGTGCCAGCAGTTTGACAGGGGGCTATGGCTACACCTTC. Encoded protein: CASSLTGGYGYTF.

This CDR3 is CATSKGAETYEQYF. DNA of the CDR3: TGTGCCACCAGCAAGGGGGCAGAGACCTACGAGCAGTACTTC. The chain recombines TRBV15 with TRBJ2-7, with 7 bases that match TRBD1. V lost 4 bases and J lost 2; bases outside the gene matches: 5. The CDR3 length is 14 residues. Germline loops: CDR1 LNHNV, CDR2 YYDKDF (reference sequence).

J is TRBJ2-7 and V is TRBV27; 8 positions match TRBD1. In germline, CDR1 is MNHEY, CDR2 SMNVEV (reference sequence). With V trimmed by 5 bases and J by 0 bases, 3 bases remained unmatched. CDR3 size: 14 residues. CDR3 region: CASSLDRASYEQYF. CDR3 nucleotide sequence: TGTGCCAGCAGTCTGGACAGGGCCTCCTACGAGCAGTACTTC.

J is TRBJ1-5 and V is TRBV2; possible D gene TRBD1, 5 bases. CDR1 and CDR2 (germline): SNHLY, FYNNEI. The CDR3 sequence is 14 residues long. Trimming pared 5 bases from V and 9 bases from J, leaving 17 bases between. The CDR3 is CASSLRGVRRPQHF. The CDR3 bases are TGTGCCAGCAGTCTCCGGGGGGTACGTCGGCCCCAGCATTTT.